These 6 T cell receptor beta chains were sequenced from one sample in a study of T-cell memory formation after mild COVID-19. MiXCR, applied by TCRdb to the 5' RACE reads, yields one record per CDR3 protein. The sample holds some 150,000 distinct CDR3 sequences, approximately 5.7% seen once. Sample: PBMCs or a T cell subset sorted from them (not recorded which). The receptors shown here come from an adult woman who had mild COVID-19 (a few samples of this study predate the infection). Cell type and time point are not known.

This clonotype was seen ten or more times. CDR3 amino acids: CASTFTETYEQYF. The CDR3 nucleotides are TGTGCCAGCACATTCACGGAAACCTACGAGCAGTACTTC. The chain is built from TRBV2 and TRBJ2-7; D is ambiguous. The CDR3 spans 13 residues. Germline values: CDR1 SNHLY, CDR2 FYNNEI. V was trimmed by 7 bases and J by 2 bases, leaving 12 bases between them.

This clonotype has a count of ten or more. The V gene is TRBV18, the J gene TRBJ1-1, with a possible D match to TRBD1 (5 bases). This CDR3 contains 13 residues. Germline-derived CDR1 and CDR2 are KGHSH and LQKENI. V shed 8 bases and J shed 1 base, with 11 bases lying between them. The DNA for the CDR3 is TGTGCCAGCAGTCCCACAGGGAACACTGAAGCTTTCTTT. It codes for CASSPTGNTEAFF.

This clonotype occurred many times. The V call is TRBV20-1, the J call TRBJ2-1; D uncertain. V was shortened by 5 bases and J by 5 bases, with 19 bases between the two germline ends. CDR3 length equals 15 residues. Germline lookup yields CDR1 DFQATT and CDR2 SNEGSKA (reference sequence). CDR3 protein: CSAPTEPTKNNEQFF. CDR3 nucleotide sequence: TGCAGTGCTCCTACGGAGCCCACGAAAAACAATGAGCAGTTCTTC.

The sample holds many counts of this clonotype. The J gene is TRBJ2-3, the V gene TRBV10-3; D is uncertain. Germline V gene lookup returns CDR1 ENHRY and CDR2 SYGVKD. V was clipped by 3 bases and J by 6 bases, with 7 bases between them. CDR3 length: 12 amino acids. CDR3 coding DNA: TGTGCCATCAGTGAAAACGGGGATACGCAGTATTTT. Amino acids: CAISENGDTQYF.

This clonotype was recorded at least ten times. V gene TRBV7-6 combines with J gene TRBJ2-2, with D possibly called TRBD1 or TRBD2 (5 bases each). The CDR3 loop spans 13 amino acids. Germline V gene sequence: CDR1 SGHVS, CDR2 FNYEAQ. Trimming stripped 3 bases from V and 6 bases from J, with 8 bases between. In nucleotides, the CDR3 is TGTGCCAGCAGCTTGGGGACGTCCGGGGAGCTGTTTTTT. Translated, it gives CASSLGTSGELFF. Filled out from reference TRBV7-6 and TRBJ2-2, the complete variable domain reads GAGVSQSPRYKVTKRGQDVALRCDPISGHVSLYWYRQALGQGPEFLTYFNYEAQQDKSGLPNDRFSAERPEGSISTLTIQRTEQRDSAMYRCASSLGTSGELFFGEGSRLTVL.

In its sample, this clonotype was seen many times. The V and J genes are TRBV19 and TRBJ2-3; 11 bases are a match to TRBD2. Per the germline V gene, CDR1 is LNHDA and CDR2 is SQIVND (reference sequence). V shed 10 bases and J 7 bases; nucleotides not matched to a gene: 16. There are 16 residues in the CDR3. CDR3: CATRTKTSGNVYTQYF. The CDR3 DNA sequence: TGTGCCACCCGAACGAAGACTAGCGGGAATGTTTATACGCAGTATTTT.